One sample yielded the 25 T cell receptor beta chains listed below, sequenced in a study of blood T cell repertoires in COVID-19. The method was immunoSEQ multiplex PCR; TCRdb's version includes in-frame clones alone and lacks a portion of them. The sample includes about 310,000 clones, 90% of them seen just once. What was sequenced was peripheral blood. The receptors shown here come from a middle-aged woman with COVID-19, enrolled during active disease.

J is TRBJ2-7 and V is TRBV7-9; D not certain. V dropped 1 base and J dropped 0 bases, with 13 bases sitting between them. Looked up from germline, CDR1 is SEHNR and CDR2 is FQNEAQ (reference sequence). The CDR3 spans 16 residues. CDR3 sequence (DNA): TGTGCCAGCAGCTTAGTTGGAGTCCAAAGCTCCTACGAGCAGTACTTC. It is translated as CASSLVGVQSSYEQYF.

V usage is TRBV19 and J usage is TRBJ1-5; 8 bases are a match to TRBD1. The CDR3 runs 15 residues. Germline CDR1 LNHDA, CDR2 SQIVND (reference sequence). V trimming: 5 bases; J trimming: 4 bases; junction bases outside the gene matches: 7. The CDR3 reads CASSPRTGPNQPQHF. CDR3 coding DNA: TGTGCCAGTAGTCCCCGGACAGGGCCAAATCAGCCCCAGCATTTT.

The rearrangement uses TRBV4-3 and TRBJ1-1; D not certain. CDR1 and CDR2 (germline): LGHNA, YSLEER. The CDR3 sequence is 16 residues long. Trimming stripped 1 base from V and 0 bases from J, with 12 bases between. For the CDR3, the DNA is TGCGCCAGCAGCCAAGTTGTGGGCAGCTTGAACACTGAAGCTTTCTTT. Encoded protein: CASSQVVGSLNTEAFF.

The chain uses TRBV11-1 and TRBJ1-1; TRBD1 might be the D (5 bases). Trimming took off 5 bases at V and 3 bases at J, with 16 bases between the two ends. Germline CDR1 reads SGHAT; CDR2 reads FQDESV (reference sequence). The CDR3 spans 15 residues. The CDR3 reads CASSEPQGRDTEAFF. The CDR3 DNA follows: TGTGCCAGCAGCGAACCCCAGGGCCGGGACACTGAAGCTTTCTTT.

The gene calls are TRBV4-3 and TRBJ1-6; D might be TRBD1 (6 bases). V lost 3 bases to trimming and J lost 4 bases, with 10 bases between them. CDR3 length: 15 residues. The germline CDR1 and CDR2 sequences are LGHNA and YSLEER. CDR3 loop: CASSQRQAYNSPLHF. The CDR3 DNA follows: TGCGCCAGCAGCCAGCGACAGGCTTATAATTCACCCCTCCACTTT.

CDR3 nucleotides: TGTGCCAGCAGCTTGGAACCCAGGGGAAGAGGGGGCTACACCTTC. It translates to CASSLEPRGRGGYTF. The gene calls are TRBV5-5 and TRBJ1-2; TRBD1 is a possible D gene (6 bases). Trimming took 0 bases from V and 8 from J, leaving 17 bases between them. Germline CDR1 is SGHKS and CDR2 is YYEKEE (reference sequence). The CDR3 is made up of 15 amino acids.

The chain combines TRBV9 with TRBJ2-3; TRBD2 matches 8 bases. The CDR3 is made up of 16 amino acids. The germline CDR1 and CDR2 sequences are SGDLS and YYNGEE. The V and J ends lost 0 bases and 6 bases, in that order; junction bases with no gene match: 9. CDR3 residues: CASSVEAGGRGDTQYF. CDR3 coding DNA: TGTGCCAGCAGCGTAGAGGCGGGGGGCCGGGGGGATACGCAGTATTTT.

The table lists this clone with a few counts. V is TRBV28 and J is TRBJ1-4; maybe TRBD1 (5 bases). V was clipped by 3 bases and J by 2 bases, with 13 bases between them. Looked up from germline, CDR1 is MDHEN and CDR2 is SYDVKM. There are 16 residues in the CDR3. The CDR3 DNA reads as TGTGCCAGCAGTTTTGGAGGGGAGTATACTAATGAAAAACTGTTTTTT. Translation: CASSFGGEYTNEKLFF. The variable domain in full, completed from reference TRBV28 and TRBJ1-4, reads DVKVTQSSRYLVKRTGEKVFLECVQDMDHENMFWYRQDPGLGLRLIYFSYDVKMKEKGDIPEGYSVSREKKERFSLILESASTNQTSMYLCASSFGGEYTNEKLFFGSGTQLSVL.

In this sample, this clone turned up once. This sequence joins TRBV5-1 and TRBJ2-5; D ambiguous. Germline assignment: CDR1 SGHRS and CDR2 YFSETQ. CDR3 length: 12 amino acids. Trimming cost V 0 bases and J 5 bases, with 5 bases left between them. DNA of the CDR3: TGCGCCAGCAGCTTGGAGCCGGAGACCCAGTACTTC. It is translated as CASSLEPETQYF.

The chain joins TRBV4-3 to TRBJ1-2; 8 nucleotides match TRBD1. This CDR3 spans 17 amino acids. Germline V gene sequence: CDR1 LGHNA, CDR2 YSLEER. Trimming removed 0 bases from V and 0 bases from J; junction bases left unmatched: 6. The CDR3 DNA reads TGCGCCAGCAGCCAAGAAAGCAGGGGGCATACTAACTATGGCTACACCTTC. Residues: CASSQESRGHTNYGYTF.

J is TRBJ1-1 and V is TRBV24-1; D unresolved. V was cut by 0 bases and J by 3 bases, with 13 bases left in between. Germline V gene sequence: CDR1 KGHDR, CDR2 SFDVKD. This CDR3 contains 16 residues. The CDR3 region has the DNA TGTGCCACCAGTGATTTGCGGCAGCGAGAGGACACTGAAGCTTTCTTT. It yields the protein CATSDLRQREDTEAFF.

This chain joins TRBV7-9 and TRBJ1-4; 7 positions agree with TRBD1. Germline trimming cut 2 bases from V and 8 bases from J; bases unmatched to any gene: 8. CDR1 SEHNR and CDR2 FQNEAQ come from the germline V gene (reference sequence). This CDR3 comprises 15 residues. The CDR3 region has the DNA TGTGCCAGCAGCTTATTAACAGGGGCGGGGGAAAAACTGTTTTTT. It is translated as CASSLLTGAGEKLFF.

This chain links TRBV12-5 with TRBJ1-1; 7 positions agree with TRBD1. The trim removed 1 base at V and 6 bases at J, leaving 8 bases unmatched. This CDR3 comprises 15 residues. The germline V gene encodes CDR1 LGHNT and CDR2 FRNRAP. The DNA for the CDR3 is TGTGCTAGTGGTTTGGGACAGGGTGATCTCTCTGAAGCTTTCTTT. Encoded protein: CASGLGQGDLSEAFF.

As concerns this clone: Different DNA sequences within this sample yield the same CDR3. The chain has TRBV7-8 and TRBJ1-2, with a possible D match to TRBD1 (5 bases). Per germline, CDR1 SGHVS and CDR2 FQNEAQ. The CDR3 covers 13 residues. Deletions cut 5 bases from V and 4 bases from J, with 11 bases between. The CDR3 sequence is CASSPPGLYGYTF. Written as DNA, the CDR3 is TGTGCCAGCAGCCCACCAGGGCTCTATGGCTACACCTTC.

J is TRBJ1-4 and V is TRBV27; TRBD1 might be the D (5 bases). This CDR3 is 15 amino acids long. Trimming removed 4 bases at V and 0 bases at J, with 9 bases between. The germline CDR1 and CDR2 sequences are MNHEY and SMNVEV (reference sequence). CDR3 in DNA: TGTGCCAGCAGTTCCCAGGGAACAACTAATGAAAAACTGTTTTTT. This translates into CASSSQGTTNEKLFF.

The chain recombines TRBV6-1 with TRBJ1-2; 7 bases fit TRBD1. The germline CDR1 and CDR2 sequences are MNHNS and SASEGT. With V trimmed by 0 bases and J by 4 bases, 5 bases remained unmatched. There are 15 residues in the CDR3. The CDR3 is CASSEALGQAYGYTF. Written as DNA, the CDR3 is TGTGCCAGCAGTGAAGCGCTAGGACAGGCCTATGGCTACACCTTC.

The chain combines TRBV10-3 with TRBJ1-3; D gene uncertain. The CDR3 is 15 residues long. With 0 bases removed from V and 2 bases from J, the gap between germline ends came to 8 bases. CDR1 is ENHRY, CDR2 SYGVKD, per germline. The CDR3 is CAISESGGTGNTIYF. The CDR3 nucleotides read TGTGCCATCAGTGAGTCCGGAGGAACTGGAAACACCATATATTTT.

This chain uses TRBV6-2 or TRBV6-3 with TRBJ1-2; a weak D match, TRBD1 (5 bases). Trimming took 2 bases from V and 4 from J, leaving 11 bases between them. The germline gives CDR1 MNHEY, CDR2 SVGEGT. The CDR3 contains 14 residues. CDR3 in DNA: TGTGCCAGCAGTTACAGGGGAGGCGGCTATGGCTACACCTTC. Protein product: CASSYRGGGYGYTF.

The J gene is TRBJ1-4, the V gene TRBV4-1, with a tentative D call TRBD1 (5 bases). The germline V and J ends were trimmed by 4 bases and 4 bases, with 10 bases remaining between them. This CDR3 has 14 amino acids. CDR1 is MGHRA and CDR2 is YSYEKL in the germline V gene. The CDR3 DNA reads TGCGCCAGCAGCCGGGGGGAGGTTAATGAAAAACTGTTTTTT. Protein sequence: CASSRGEVNEKLFF.

This clone was counted a single time. The chain employs TRBV27 and TRBJ2-7; a possible D gene is TRBD2 (6 bases). The CDR3 has 15 amino acids. CDR1 and CDR2 (germline): MNHEY, SMNVEV (reference sequence). With 4 bases removed from V and 2 bases from J, the gap between germline ends came to 15 bases. The CDR3 is CASSSRGTGAYEQYF. The CDR3 nucleotides are TGTGCCAGCAGTTCGAGAGGGACGGGGGCCTACGAGCAGTACTTC.

This chain connects TRBV5-1 to TRBJ2-1; 10 bases are a match to TRBD1. V shed 0 bases and J 7 bases; nucleotides not matched to a gene: 1. The V gene's germline CDR1 is SGHRS and CDR2 YFSETQ. The CDR3 has 14 amino acids. CDR3 residues: CASSLEGQGNEQFF. In nucleotides, the CDR3 is TGCGCCAGCAGCTTGGAGGGACAGGGGAATGAGCAGTTCTTC.

The chain has TRBV6-2 or TRBV6-3 and TRBJ1-5; 8 positions match TRBD1. CDR3 length equals 20 residues. With 2 bases clipped from V and 4 bases from J, the junction kept 19 bases outside the gene matches. Germline CDR1 reads MNHEY; CDR2 reads SVGEGT. The CDR3 DNA reads as TGTGCCAGCAGTTACCTTATCCTTGGACAGGGCACCCTAGGGAATCAGCCCCAGCATTTT. Its protein is CASSYLILGQGTLGNQPQHF.

The V call is TRBV25-1, the J call TRBJ2-2, with D tentatively TRBD2 (5 bases). Germline CDR1 and CDR2: MGHDK and SYGVNS. The length of the CDR3 is 15 residues. Trimming took off 4 bases at V and 1 base at J, with 10 bases between the two ends. CDR3 nucleotide sequence: TGTGCCAGCAGTGGGAACGCGGGGAACACCGGGGAGCTGTTTTTT. It encodes CASSGNAGNTGELFF.

This rearrangement joins TRBV6-5 to TRBJ2-7; 9 bases line up with TRBD2. This CDR3 has 14 residues. Germline CDR1 MNHEY, CDR2 SVGAGI. Trimming removed 8 bases from V and 2 bases from J; junction bases left unmatched: 7. The CDR3 DNA sequence: TGTGCCAGCTGCCCGACTAGCGGAACCTACGAGCAGTACTTC. The encoded protein is CASCPTSGTYEQYF.

The rearrangement uses TRBV29-1 and TRBJ2-1, with D perhaps matching TRBD1 (5 bases). CDR3 length: 12 residues. V dropped 7 bases and J dropped 3 bases, with 10 bases sitting between them. Germline V gene sequence: CDR1 SQVTM, CDR2 ANQGSEA. The CDR3 region has the DNA TGCAGCGGACTGACAGACTACAATGAGCAGTTCTTC. Its protein product is CSGLTDYNEQFF.